Below are 19 T cell receptor beta chains sequenced from a single sample in a study of tumor-infiltrating lymphocytes in primary liver carcinoma. Reverse transcription of roughly 0.5 ug total RNA with a constant-region primer produced TCR beta cDNA. Libraries for TCR beta were built through three nested multiplex PCR rounds, which together made up a slightly modified ARM-PCR procedure. The two initial PCR rounds, 9 to 11 cycles each, used TRBV1-TRBV30 forward and C-beta reverse primers. TCRdb reprocessed the multiplex PCR reads with MiXCR, giving one entry per CDR3 protein. In the table there are about 310,000 distinct CDR3 sequences, approximately 54% of which are singletons. They got blood RNA out of unsorted whole blood and also pulled out germline DNA. Sequenced: peripheral blood. These receptors were collected from a woman aged 25 to 39 with primary liver carcinoma and hepatitis B virus infection.

Worth noting for this clonotype: This sequence may be a read error, since a much larger clone differs from it by one base. The DNA for the CDR3 is TGCAGCGTTAAAGGTGTGGTGTGGGGGTCGAACACCGGGGAGCTGTTTTTT. It specifies CSVKGVVWGSNTGELFF. The chain is built from TRBV29-1 and TRBJ2-2, with D tentatively TRBD1 or TRBD2 (5 bases each). Trimming stripped 5 bases from V and 0 bases from J, with 19 bases between. The CDR3 is 17 residues long. Germline CDR1 is SQVTM and CDR2 is ANQGSEA.

This clonotype was seen at least ten times. This chain uses TRBV11-2 with TRBJ2-1; D gene ambiguous. V shed 4 bases and J shed 9 bases, with 13 bases lying between them. Per germline, CDR1 SGHAT and CDR2 FQNNGV. The CDR3 has 13 amino acids. The CDR3 spells CASSSQSAIEQFF. As DNA, the CDR3 is TGTGCCAGCAGCTCACAGTCGGCGATTGAGCAGTTCTTC.

Worth noting for this clonotype: This may be a read error, as it is one base from a much larger clone. CDR3 sequence (DNA): TGCAGAGTTGTATCAGGGGGCAATACTGAAGCTTTCTTT. Protein: CRVVSGGNTEAFF. The J gene is TRBJ1-1, the V gene TRBV29-1, with TRBD1 matching over 8 bases. The CDR3 contains 13 residues. CDR1 and CDR2 from the germline V gene are SQVTM and ANQGSEA.

V usage is TRBV14 and J usage is TRBJ2-7; D is unresolved. The CDR3 length is 15 residues. V gave up 0 bases and J gave up 7 bases, with 16 bases separating them. Germline values: CDR1 SGHDN, CDR2 FVKESK. The CDR3 sequence is CASSQEGYETGEQYF. The CDR3 bases are TGTGCCAGCAGCCAAGAGGGCTACGAAACTGGGGAGCAGTACTTC. The full variable domain, its missing parts supplied by reference TRBV14 and TRBJ2-7, is EAGVTQFPSHSVIEKGQTVTLRCDPISGHDNLYWYRRVMGKEIKFLLHFVKESKQDESGMPNNRFLAERTGGTYSTLKVQPAELEDSGVYFCASSQEGYETGEQYFGPGTRLTVT.

A word on this clonotype: An end of the junction does not agree with germline; a read error may underlie this. The gene calls are TRBV13 and TRBJ2-7; TRBD2 agrees at 9 bases. In germline, CDR1 is PRHDT, CDR2 FYEKMQ (reference sequence). This CDR3 is 15 amino acids long. In DNA form, the CDR3 reads TGTGCCAGCAGCCCGGGACTAGCCCTCTCCTACGAGCAGTGCTTC. It yields the protein CASSPGLALSYEQCF.

This clonotype was seen more than once but under ten times. This sequence joins TRBV14 and TRBJ1-2; no reliable D call. This CDR3 spans 12 amino acids. Germline V gene lookup returns CDR1 SGHDN and CDR2 FVKESK. The V gene lost 1 base and the J gene lost 8 bases, with 8 bases spanning the gap. As DNA, the CDR3 is TGTGCCAGCAGCCAAGGGAACCTGGGCTACACCTTC. Protein product: CASSQGNLGYTF. Drawing the rest from reference TRBV14 and TRBJ1-2, the complete variable domain is EAGVTQFPSHSVIEKGQTVTLRCDPISGHDNLYWYRRVMGKEIKFLLHFVKESKQDESGMPNNRFLAERTGGTYSTLKVQPAELEDSGVYFCASSQGNLGYTFGSGTRLTVV.

The chain employs TRBV4-2 and TRBJ2-7; 9 nucleotides agree with TRBD1. Germline V lookup: CDR1 LGHNA, CDR2 YNFKEQ. The CDR3 has 16 amino acids. Trimming cost V 3 bases and J 0 bases; bases outside gene matches: 6. The CDR3 region has the DNA TGTGCCAGCAGCCAGGGGGACAGGGCCTCCTCCTACGAGCAGTACTTC. Amino acid sequence: CASSQGDRASSYEQYF.

This clonotype came up many times. DNA of the CDR3: TGCGCCAGCAGCCAGGTTCCCCGATTCACAGATACGCAGTATTTT. It translates to CASSQVPRFTDTQYF. The rearrangement joins TRBV4-1 to TRBJ2-3; D gene unclear. The CDR3 is made up of 15 amino acids. Germline V CDR1 and CDR2: MGHRA, YSYEKL. V was trimmed by 3 bases and J by 2 bases, leaving 12 bases between them.

Notes on this clonotype: Given a much more abundant clone one base away, this may be a read error. V and J are TRBV6-5 and TRBJ1-4; 8 bases agree with TRBD1. The CDR3 has 17 amino acids. The germline CDR1 and CDR2 sequences are MNHEY and SVGAGI. The CDR3 region is CAILDRAHLATNENLFF. CDR3 DNA: TGTGCCATACTGGACAGGGCTCACCTTGCAACTAATGAAAATCTGTTTTTT.

The chain recombines TRBV6-5 with TRBJ2-3; perhaps D is TRBD1 or TRBD2 (5 bases each). The CDR3 runs to 14 residues. The germline CDR1 and CDR2 sequences are MNHEY and SVGAGI. Between the trimmed V and J ends, which lost 6 bases and 2 bases, there was a span of 12 bases. The chain's CDR3 is CASSSGTITDTQYF. CDR3 in DNA: TGTGCCAGCAGCTCCGGGACGATCACAGATACGCAGTATTTT.

About this clonotype itself: At one end the junction does not follow the germline gene, possibly because of a read error. The chain uses TRBV19 and TRBJ1-2; D is possibly TRBD1 (5 bases). The CDR3 has 15 residues. Germline CDR1 LNHDA, CDR2 SQIVND (reference sequence). The CDR3 DNA follows: TGTTCCAGTAGCTCAGGGTCCGCACAACTCTATGGCTACACCTTC. Its protein is CSSSSGSAQLYGYTF.

In this sample, this clonotype turned up a few times. This chain joins TRBV6-5 and TRBJ2-1; 13 nucleotides line up with TRBD2. V lost 9 bases and J lost 0; bases outside the gene matches: 8. Germline V gene data show CDR1 as MNHEY and CDR2 as SVGAGI. This CDR3 comprises 17 residues. CDR3 protein: CASSPGLAGTSYNEQFF. The CDR3 DNA reads TGTGCCAGTAGCCCGGGACTAGCGGGGACCTCCTACAATGAGCAGTTCTTC.

The chain has TRBV28 and TRBJ1-5; D is unclear. This CDR3 region has 12 residues. With 3 bases removed from V and 9 bases from J, the gap between germline ends came to 9 bases. The germline CDR1 and CDR2 sequences are MDHEN and SYDVKM. The chain's CDR3 is CASSFRGGPQHF. The CDR3 coding sequence is TGTGCCAGCAGTTTTCGGGGAGGGCCCCAGCATTTT. Together with reference TRBV28 and TRBJ1-5, the CDR3 gives the full variable domain: DVKVTQSSRYLVKRTGEKVFLECVQDMDHENMFWYRQDPGLGLRLIYFSYDVKMKEKGDIPEGYSVSREKKERFSLILESASTNQTSMYLCASSFRGGPQHFGDGTRLSIL.

The chain uses TRBV12-3 or TRBV12-4 and TRBJ2-7; TRBD2 might be the D (6 bases). Trimming stripped 5 bases from V and 4 bases from J, with 15 bases between. There are 14 residues in the CDR3. The CDR3 reads CASSIHSGGYEQYF. CDR3 bases: TGTGCCAGCAGTATACATTCCGGAGGGTACGAGCAGTACTTC.

Details on this clonotype: Sequence at one end of the junction differs from germline and may be a read error. CDR3 protein: CASSLKGLASTWELFF. DNA for the CDR3: TGTGCCAGCAGTTTGAAGGGACTAGCGAGCACCTGGGAGCTGTTTTTT. The chain is built from TRBV11-2 and TRBJ2-2; 10 bases agree with TRBD2. This CDR3 is 16 amino acids long. Germline CDR1 is SGHAT and CDR2 is FQNNGV.

A word on this clonotype: A read error is possible here, since a much larger clone lies one base away. The chain is built from TRBV6-1 and TRBJ2-2; no firm D call. CDR1 is MNHNS, CDR2 SASEGT, per germline. The CDR3 runs to 13 residues. CDR3 coding DNA: TGTGCCAGCAGTGAGGGGAACGCCGGGGAGCTGTTTTTT. Its translation is CASSEGNAGELFF.

In its sample, this clonotype was seen a few times. This chain joins TRBV5-1 and TRBJ1-3; TRBD1 agrees at 10 bases. Germline CDR1 SGHRS, CDR2 YFSETQ. The CDR3 spans 15 residues. V was clipped by 4 bases and J by 0 bases; unmatched bases: 1. For the CDR3, the DNA is TGCGCCAGCAGCCGGGACAGGGGCTCTGGAAACACCATATATTTT. Amino acid sequence: CASSRDRGSGNTIYF.

This clonotype occurred many times. The V and J genes are TRBV6-1 and TRBJ1-6; possible D gene TRBD1, 5 bases. Per the germline V gene, CDR1 is MNHNS and CDR2 is SASEGT. The CDR3 has 13 residues. V was cut by 2 bases and J by 10 bases, with 9 bases left in between. CDR3 sequence (DNA): TGTGCCAGCAGTGAAAGCCGGGGCTCACCCCTCCACTTT. It yields the protein CASSESRGSPLHF.

This clonotype was seen at least ten times. The rearrangement links TRBV6-1 to TRBJ1-2, with D perhaps matching TRBD1 (5 bases). Germline CDR1 reads MNHNS; CDR2 reads SASEGT. Trimming pared 8 bases from V and 5 bases from J, leaving 21 bases between. This CDR3 contains 15 residues. The CDR3 region is CASGDPGRLKYGYTF. In DNA form, the CDR3 reads TGTGCCAGCGGGGATCCGGGACGGCTAAAATATGGCTACACCTTC.